This T cell receptor (beta chain) derives from a study of CD8+ T cells in alopecia areata. Study as a whole: Tofacitinib was taken orally by treated patients, and the dose was 5 to 10 mg twice daily. Tofacitinib lasted 6 to 18 months, then 6 months off drug. The study, taken as a whole, reports: It was lesional scalp, especially alopecia totalis/universalis, that showed higher clonality than normal scalp.

This clone was picked up a small number of times. Its antigen remains unidentified. Reverse transcribed after extraction, RNA yielded cDNA as the sequencing template. Sequencing was performed with immunoSEQ multiplex PCR; in TCRdb, only in-frame clones are kept and a portion is missing. Of around 140,000 clones listed, 58% are singletons. Per the germline V gene, CDR1 is SQVTM and CDR2 is ANQGSEA. There are 13 residues in the CDR3. Trimming stripped 1 base from V and 4 bases from J, with 7 bases between. Sequencing used CD4+ T cells sorted from blood, obtained at week 0. The chain combines TRBV29-1 with TRBJ1-4; D not resolved. This TCR derives from a human donor with alopecia areata. CDR3 in amino acids: CSVEVQVNEKLFF. The CDR3 DNA sequence: TGCAGCGTTGAAGTACAAGTTAATGAAAAACTGTTTTTT.